A single sample is the source of the 5 T cell receptor beta chains below, sequenced in a study of T cells in Graves' hyperthyroidism and ophthalmopathy (dated by TCRdb to between 2019 and 2020). Library preparation used multiplex PCR. Sequencing was carried out with an Illumina HiSeq 2000. Amplification of TCR beta CDR3 regions was carried out from RNA transcripts. A first-round RT-PCR of the TCR CDR3 used the HTBI primer set with the Qiagen OneStep RT-PCR kit. TCRdb reanalyzed the raw reads on its own, using fastp at Q25 for trimming and MiXCR for clone calling, and kept in-frame beta chains. Rows are combined by CDR3 protein, so each entry shows the most common genes and DNA. The sample table records approximately 200,000 distinct CDR3 sequences; approximately 16% of these occur just once. The ten largest clonotypes hold around 43% of the sample. The specimen sequenced was blood. The receptors come from a middle-aged man with Graves' hyperthyroidism.

This clonotype was observed many times. The chain uses TRBV30 and TRBJ1-1, with D possibly being TRBD1 (5 bases). The length of the CDR3 is 15 residues. Germline CDR1 GTSNPN, CDR2 SVGIG (reference sequence). Trimming shortened V by 0 bases and J by 3 bases, and 14 bases separated the two germline ends. This CDR3 is CAWSVLSRGDTEAFF. In DNA form, the CDR3 reads TGTGCCTGGAGTGTTCTCTCTAGGGGCGACACTGAAGCTTTCTTT.

This clonotype was picked up many times. The chain links TRBV28 to TRBJ2-3, with D maybe TRBD2 (7 bases). CDR1 and CDR2 (germline): MDHEN, SYDVKM. Trimming left V 4 bases short and J 0 bases short, with 11 bases between. The CDR3 contains 15 residues. The CDR3 region is CASSWGGPSTDTQYF. DNA of the CDR3: TGTGCCAGCAGTTGGGGGGGCCCTAGCACAGATACGCAGTATTTT.

This clonotype was counted many times. The chain carries TRBV7-2 and TRBJ2-1; TRBD1 aligns across 10 bases. Germline V lookup: CDR1 SGHTA, CDR2 FQGNSA. V shed 5 bases, J shed 3 bases, and the junction held 13 bases outside the gene matches. This CDR3 spans 18 amino acids. CDR3 coding DNA: TGTGCCAGCAGCCCTCAGGCTAGTGGGACAGGGGTCTACAATGAGCAGTTCTTC. Its protein is CASSPQASGTGVYNEQFF.

At least ten counts were recorded for this clonotype. The chain links TRBV6-1 to TRBJ1-1; tentative D call: TRBD1 (5 bases). The CDR3 totals 14 residues. V lost 5 bases and J lost 6, with 16 bases in between. Germline loops: CDR1 MNHNS, CDR2 SASEGT. The CDR3 sequence is CASSPPWGDAEAFF. CDR3 nucleotides: TGTGCCAGCAGTCCGCCGTGGGGGGACGCTGAAGCTTTCTTT.

This clonotype has a handful of counts. The CDR3 bases are TGTGCCACCAGTGATTGGGACTACCGCAACAATGAGCAGTTCTTC. Amino acid sequence: CATSDWDYRNNEQFF. The rearrangement joins TRBV24-1 to TRBJ2-1; TRBD2 matches at 7 bases. The CDR3 covers 15 residues. Trimming cost V 2 bases and J 5 bases; bases outside gene matches: 5. Germline V lookup: CDR1 KGHDR, CDR2 SFDVKD.